Shown below are 32 T cell receptor beta chains from a single sample sequenced in a study of blood T cell repertoires in COVID-19. Repertoires were generated with immunoSEQ multiplex PCR, while TCRdb's copy carries only in-frame clones and drops some. The sample lists some 52,000 clones; 85% to 90% were seen once. Sequenced material: peripheral blood. Receptors were obtained from a man between 65 and 85 years old with acute or convalescent COVID-19.

This clone was observed a few times. V usage is TRBV5-4 and J usage is TRBJ2-3, with 9 nucleotides matching TRBD1. The J segment lost 5 bases and the V segment lost 4 bases, leaving 5 bases of the junction unmatched. Germline CDR1 SGHNT, CDR2 YYREEE (reference sequence). The CDR3 loop spans 14 amino acids. The CDR3 DNA is TGTGCCAGCAGCACACAGGGGGCAGGAGATACGCAGTATTTT. It specifies CASSTQGAGDTQYF.

This chain connects TRBV3-1 (or the pseudogene TRBV3-2) to TRBJ1-5, with 8 bases that match TRBD1. V gave up 3 bases and J gave up 1 base; unmatched junction bases: 2. This CDR3 has 15 amino acids. CDR1 is LGHDT and CDR2 is YNNKEL in the germline V gene (reference sequence). The CDR3: CASSQTGVSNQPQHF. The CDR3, as DNA: TGTGCCAGCAGCCAGACAGGGGTCAGCAATCAGCCCCAGCATTTT.

The V and J genes are TRBV19 and TRBJ2-1; no clear D gene. Germline CDR1 and CDR2: LNHDA and SQIVND (reference sequence). Trimming removed 5 bases from V and 7 bases from J, with 9 bases in between. This CDR3 contains 12 residues. The CDR3 reads CASSLNRNEQFF. CDR3 bases: TGTGCCAGTAGTCTCAATAGAAATGAGCAGTTCTTC.

This clone was picked up one time. The CDR3 sequence: CASSPPGNTEAFF. The CDR3, as DNA: TGTGCCAGTAGCCCCCCGGGGAACACTGAAGCTTTCTTT. J is TRBJ1-1 and V is TRBV19; the D is unclear. CDR3 length equals 13 residues. Germline assignment: CDR1 LNHDA and CDR2 SQIVND (reference sequence). Deletions cut 6 bases from V and 1 base from J, with 9 bases between.

This sequence joins TRBV5-5 and TRBJ1-4; tentative D call: TRBD1 (5 bases). CDR1 and CDR2 (germline): SGHKS, YYEKEE (reference sequence). This CDR3 contains 16 residues. Trimming shortened V by 3 bases and J by 6 bases, and 18 bases separated the two germline ends. CDR3 in amino acids: CASSWGERPADEKLFF. The CDR3 nucleotides are TGTGCCAGCAGCTGGGGGGAAAGGCCAGCCGATGAAAAACTGTTTTTT. The entire variable domain, with the rest obtained from reference TRBV5-5 and TRBJ1-4, is as follows: DAGVTQSPTHLIKTRGQQVTLRCSPISGHKSVSWYQQVLGQGPQFIFQYYEKEERGRGNFPDRFSARQFPNYSSELNVNALLLGDSALYLCASSWGERPADEKLFFGSGTQLSVL.

The J gene is TRBJ1-5, the V gene TRBV7-2; D unresolved. Germline values: CDR1 SGHTA, CDR2 FQGNSA. Trimming left V 4 bases short and J 2 bases short, with 9 bases between. This CDR3 is 14 amino acids long. CDR3 in DNA: TGTGCCAGCAGCTCGGACGGGGGCAATCAGCCCCAGCATTTT. Translation gives CASSSDGGNQPQHF. Variable domain in full (rest from reference TRBV7-2 and TRBJ1-5): GAGVSQSPSNKVTEKGKDVELRCDPISGHTALYWYRQSLGQGLEFLIYFQGNSAPDKSGLPSDRFSAERTGGSVSTLTIQRTQQEDSAVYLCASSSDGGNQPQHFGDGTRLSIL.

DNA of the CDR3: TGTGCCAGCCTCGTTGGGGGACAGGCGAACTATGGCTACACCTTC. Protein: CASLVGGQANYGYTF. The chain has TRBV28 and TRBJ1-2; the match to TRBD1 covers 8 bases. Germline loops: CDR1 MDHEN, CDR2 SYDVKM. This CDR3 contains 15 residues. Trimming at V came to 8 bases and at J to 2 bases, leaving 10 bases not matched to a gene.

The chain couples TRBV29-1 to TRBJ2-3; a possible D gene is TRBD2 (5 bases). Trimming cost V 7 bases and J 6 bases, with 11 bases left between them. CDR3 length: 11 residues. Looked up from germline, CDR1 is SQVTM and CDR2 is ANQGSEA. The CDR3 spells CSGGGYDTQYF. The CDR3, as DNA: TGCAGCGGTGGAGGATACGATACGCAGTATTTT.

The chain couples TRBV3-1 (or the pseudogene TRBV3-2) to TRBJ1-1; a weak D match, TRBD1 (5 bases). The CDR3 extends over 14 amino acids. In germline, CDR1 is LGHDT, CDR2 YNNKEL (reference sequence). Between the trimmed V and J ends, which lost 0 bases and 6 bases, there was a span of 11 bases. DNA for the CDR3: TGTGCCAGCAGCCAAGATCTACGCAGGGCTGAAGCTTTCTTT. This sequence encodes CASSQDLRRAEAFF.

This chain connects TRBV18 to TRBJ1-2, with TRBD1 identical over 9 bases. The CDR3 covers 16 residues. J gave up 2 bases and V 3 bases, and 7 bases lay outside the gene matches. The germline gives CDR1 KGHSH, CDR2 LQKENI. The CDR3 loop is CASSPTHGQGNYGYTF. The CDR3 bases are TGTGCCAGCTCACCCACACACGGACAGGGGAACTATGGCTACACCTTC.

This chain connects TRBV4-3 to TRBJ2-1, with 9 bases lining up with TRBD2. This CDR3 contains 17 residues. V lost 0 bases and J lost 0; bases outside the gene matches: 3. CDR1 and CDR2 from the germline V gene are LGHNA and YSLEER. CDR3 bases: TGCGCCAGCAGCCAAGAAGCGGGAGGCCCCTCCTACAATGAGCAGTTCTTC. It is translated as CASSQEAGGPSYNEQFF.

V usage is TRBV5-4 and J usage is TRBJ1-2, with D perhaps TRBD1 (5 bases). The ends were cut back, 3 bases at V and 3 bases at J, with 12 bases in the middle. CDR3 length: 14 amino acids. The germline CDR1 and CDR2 sequences are SGHNT and YYREEE (reference sequence). CDR3 nucleotides: TGTGCCAGCAGCTCGGGCCAACAGGACTATGGCTACACCTTC. Translating it yields CASSSGQQDYGYTF.

This clone has only one observation. This chain joins TRBV3-1 (or the pseudogene TRBV3-2) and TRBJ2-5; 9 nucleotides line up with TRBD1. The CDR3 sequence is 13 residues long. Germline assignment: CDR1 LGHDT and CDR2 YNNKEL (reference sequence). With 7 bases clipped from V and 8 bases from J, the junction kept 8 bases outside the gene matches. This chain's CDR3 is CASTPGQGGTQYF. DNA for the CDR3: TGTGCCAGCACTCCGGGACAGGGAGGCACCCAGTACTTC.

The chain combines TRBV4-1 with TRBJ1-4, with TRBD1 matching 8 bases. V shed 1 base and J 8 bases; nucleotides not matched to a gene: 6. The CDR3 length is 15 residues. Germline CDR1 is MGHRA and CDR2 is YSYEKL. The CDR3 region is CASSQGQGIGEKLFF. The CDR3 DNA reads as TGCGCCAGCAGCCAAGGACAGGGGATAGGCGAAAAACTGTTTTTT.

V usage is TRBV11-3 and J usage is TRBJ2-1; a weak D match, TRBD1 (5 bases). Trimming stripped 5 bases from V and 6 bases from J, with 17 bases between. CDR1 is SGHNT and CDR2 is YENEEA in the germline V gene. CDR3 length: 15 amino acids. CDR3 nucleotides: TGTGCCAGCAGCCTCCAGGACACTCGAGGCAATGAGCAGTTCTTC. Its translation: CASSLQDTRGNEQFF.

The chain combines TRBV10-3 with TRBJ1-3; no definite D call. The CDR3 has 12 residues. CDR1 and CDR2 from the germline V gene are ENHRY and SYGVKD. The germline V and J ends were trimmed by 6 bases and 4 bases, with 7 bases remaining between them. The CDR3 loop is CAIRRSGNTIYF. CDR3 DNA sequence: TGTGCCATCAGACGGTCGGGAAACACCATATATTTT.

This clone has a handful of counts. The V call is TRBV5-1, the J call TRBJ2-7; 7 bases are shared with TRBD2. V trimming: 0 bases; J trimming: 6 bases; junction bases outside the gene matches: 3. This CDR3 is 13 amino acids long. Germline V gene lookup returns CDR1 SGHRS and CDR2 YFSETQ. Here the CDR3 reads CASSLERGGEQYV. The CDR3 nucleotides are TGCGCCAGCAGCTTGGAGCGGGGTGGCGAGCAGTACGTC.

The chain has TRBV19 and TRBJ2-3; 11 positions match TRBD2. With V trimmed by 7 bases and J by 2 bases, 8 bases remained unmatched. The CDR3 is 16 amino acids. From germline, CDR1 is LNHDA and CDR2 SQIVND (reference sequence). The CDR3 sequence: CASNLAGGRDTDTQYF. CDR3 nucleotide sequence: TGTGCCAGTAATCTAGCGGGGGGCCGAGACACAGATACGCAGTATTTT.

This clone was detected once. The chain couples TRBV2 to TRBJ1-1; perhaps TRBD1 as D (5 bases). Trimming took 0 bases from V and 11 from J, leaving 10 bases between them. Per germline, CDR1 SNHLY and CDR2 FYNNEI. The length of the CDR3 is 12 residues. For the CDR3, the DNA is TGTGCCAGCAGTGAAGCGGCGAAGGGGGCTTTCTTT. Protein product: CASSEAAKGAFF. The entire variable domain, with the rest obtained from reference TRBV2 and TRBJ1-1, is as follows: EPEVTQTPSHQVTQMGQEVILRCVPISNHLYFYWYRQILGQKVEFLVSFYNNEISEKSEIFDDQFSVERPDGSNFTLKIRSTKLEDSAMYFCASSEAAKGAFFGQGTRLTVV.

This chain links TRBV10-3 with TRBJ2-3; 11 positions agree with TRBD2. The CDR3 is 16 amino acids. CDR1 and CDR2 from the germline V gene are ENHRY and SYGVKD. The V gene end was trimmed by 4 bases and the J gene end by 5 bases; junction bases not matched to a gene: 8. The CDR3 DNA follows: TGTGCCATCAGTGCCTCCCTAGCGGGAGGTAAAGATACGCAGTATTTT. Translated: CAISASLAGGKDTQYF.

Written as DNA, the CDR3 is TGTGCCAGCAGCTACAGCGGGGGGGAAACCGGGGAGCTGTTTTTT. Translated, it gives CASSYSGGETGELFF. J is TRBJ2-2 and V is TRBV11-3; 10 bases are shared with TRBD2. CDR3 size: 15 residues. The germline V gene encodes CDR1 SGHNT and CDR2 YENEEA. With V trimmed by 4 bases and J by 5 bases, 4 bases remained unmatched.

This chain joins TRBV24-1 and TRBJ2-2; D is ambiguous. Per germline, CDR1 KGHDR and CDR2 SFDVKD. This CDR3 has 14 amino acids. The V gene lost 3 bases and the J gene lost 4 bases, with 8 bases spanning the gap. CDR3 nucleotide sequence: TGTGCCACCAGTGATCCCGGCGGCACCGGGGAGCTGTTTTTT. Encoded protein: CATSDPGGTGELFF.

The chain links TRBV6-5 to TRBJ1-5; D possibly corresponds to TRBD1 (6 bases). CDR1 and CDR2 from the germline V gene are MNHEY and SVGAGI. The ends were cut back, 8 bases at V and 3 bases at J, with 17 bases in the middle. The CDR3 loop spans 15 amino acids. CDR3 in DNA: TGTGCCAGCTCCCCCTCCAGGGGACCCAATCAGCCCCAGCATTTT. Protein sequence: CASSPSRGPNQPQHF.

The CDR3 here is CASSFNRNTGELFF. The CDR3 DNA sequence: TGTGCCAGCAGCTTTAACAGGAACACCGGGGAGCTGTTTTTT. V is TRBV11-2 and J is TRBJ2-2; D is uncertain. This CDR3 is 14 amino acids long. Germline CDR1 is SGHAT and CDR2 is FQNNGV. V shed 3 bases and J shed 1 base, with 6 bases lying between them.

The chain recombines TRBV6-5 with TRBJ2-1; D possibly corresponds to TRBD2 (5 bases). The length of the CDR3 is 13 residues. Germline CDR1 MNHEY, CDR2 SVGAGI. Trimming took 2 bases from V and 6 from J, leaving 8 bases between them. CDR3 in DNA: TGTGCCAGCAGTTACACGGGGAGCAATGAGCAGTTCTTC. This translates into CASSYTGSNEQFF.

J is TRBJ1-4 and V is TRBV7-6; the D gene is possibly TRBD1 (6 bases). Germline V gene lookup returns CDR1 SGHVS and CDR2 FNYEAQ. V was clipped by 3 bases and J by 8 bases, with 13 bases between them. The CDR3 has 14 amino acids. For the CDR3, the DNA is TGTGCCAGCAGCTTCGGACAGTTTGGGGAAAAACTGTTTTTT. Amino acid sequence: CASSFGQFGEKLFF.

The chain links TRBV5-8 to TRBJ1-2; 7 bases are a match to TRBD1. CDR3 length: 15 residues. Germline lookup yields CDR1 SGHTS and CDR2 YDEGEE. Trimming took 4 bases from V and 8 from J; bases not matched to a gene: 14. The CDR3 sequence: CASSRGQLFVRGYTF. CDR3 in DNA: TGTGCCAGCAGCAGGGGACAGCTGTTCGTTCGGGGCTACACCTTC.

Only one count was recorded for this clone. This sequence joins TRBV7-2 and TRBJ2-7; 7 bases agree with TRBD2. Germline V lookup: CDR1 SGHTA, CDR2 FQGNSA. J gave up 6 bases and V 4 bases, and 6 bases lay outside the gene matches. This CDR3 contains 13 residues. The CDR3 loop is CASSSRDYGEQYF. CDR3 in DNA: TGTGCCAGCAGCTCCCGGGACTATGGCGAGCAGTACTTC.

The V and J genes are TRBV5-1 and TRBJ2-3, with 9 bases fitting TRBD2. The ends lost 4 bases at V and 0 bases at J; junction bases unmatched: 12. This CDR3 has 18 residues. CDR1 SGHRS and CDR2 YFSETQ come from the germline V gene. The CDR3 DNA reads as TGCGCCAGCAGCCGGAGGACTAGCGCGTTACTTAGCACAGATACGCAGTATTTT. This codes for CASSRRTSALLSTDTQYF.

This clone was observed once. The rearrangement uses TRBV5-1 and TRBJ2-1; D may be TRBD1 (5 bases). The CDR3 totals 14 residues. Trimming removed 1 base at V and 15 bases at J, with 20 bases between. The germline V gene has CDR1 SGHRS and CDR2 YFSETQ. Written as DNA, the CDR3 is TGCGCCAGCAGCTTGATGGCAGGGCCGATTTTTTTGTTCTTC. Its translation: CASSLMAGPIFLFF.

J is TRBJ1-2 and V is TRBV6-2 or TRBV6-3, with D unclear. Germline values: CDR1 MNHEY, CDR2 SVGEGT. Trimming removed 4 bases from V and 6 bases from J, with 18 bases in between. The CDR3 extends over 15 amino acids. The CDR3 DNA reads as TGTGCCAGCAGTTCCTACCTTTCTACTACTAATGGCTACACCTTC. Translating it yields CASSSYLSTTNGYTF.

The CDR3 reads CASRRLAGFYNEQFF. The CDR3 DNA reads TGTGCCAGCAGGAGACTAGCGGGTTTCTACAATGAGCAGTTCTTC. This rearrangement joins TRBV13 to TRBJ2-1; 10 bases line up with TRBD2. V shed 6 bases and J 3 bases; nucleotides not matched to a gene: 5. The CDR3 is made up of 15 amino acids. Germline lookup yields CDR1 PRHDT and CDR2 FYEKMQ (reference sequence).